Shown below are 2 T cell receptor beta chains from a single sample sequenced in a study of beta chain features in type 1 diabetes (dated by TCRdb to the late 2010s). Here is what the overall study found, with its caveats: A moderate but significant shortening of TCRB CDR3 length was observed in type 1 diabetes patients in all four CD4+ subsets.

These receptors are not linked to any known antigen. Library preparation used the immunoSEQ multiplex PCR assay. The High Capacity cDNA Reverse Transcription Kit was used to reverse transcribe all of the isolated RNA, meaning that expressed TCRB transcripts were what got sequenced. TCRdb took over this immuneACCESS table, retaining in-frame rearrangements with V and J assigned. Such tables are incomplete; in checked studies, under half of the missing clones stem from an unresolved V gene, and the remainder is unexplained. In all, the sample holds some 270,000 clones, and approximately 10% of those were seen once. In total, the top ten clones hold roughly 0.017% of the sample. Sequenced: naive CD4+ T cells from blood. Explained via the paper, the cell subset or site label denotes: true naive CD4+ T cells. The receptors come from a man aged 30 to 45 with type 1 diabetes.

The rearrangement links TRBV4-2 to TRBJ2-3; a possible D gene is TRBD1 (5 bases). The germline V gene encodes CDR1 LGHNA and CDR2 YNFKEQ. V was pared by 1 base and J by 2 bases, with 13 bases between. The CDR3 is 16 residues long. The CDR3 protein is CASSQGGRPDTDTQYF. The CDR3 coding sequence is TGTGCCAGCAGCCAAGGGGGCCGTCCTGACACAGATACGCAGTATTTT.

This clone has just a few counts. This sequence joins TRBV6-5 and TRBJ2-6; the D is unclear. The germline gives CDR1 MNHEY, CDR2 SVGAGI. V was cut by 11 bases and J by 0 bases, with 5 bases left in between. CDR3 size: 12 residues. CDR3 DNA sequence: TGTGCCGCCAGCTCTGGGGCCAACGTCCTGACTTTC. It is translated as CAASSGANVLTF.